The 30 T cell receptor beta chains presented below share a single source sample, sequenced in a study of blood T cell repertoires in COVID-19. Repertoires were generated with immunoSEQ multiplex PCR, while TCRdb's copy carries only in-frame clones and drops some. Of about 71,000 clones listed, 80% to 90% are singletons. Sequencing input: peripheral blood. The receptors were gathered from a man aged 50-59 years with acute or convalescent COVID-19.

The V call is TRBV3-1 (or the pseudogene TRBV3-2), the J call TRBJ2-2, with a weak D call TRBD2 (6 bases). This CDR3 is 13 amino acids long. Germline CDR1 reads LGHDT; CDR2 reads YNNKEL (reference sequence). V was trimmed by 4 bases and J by 5 bases, leaving 8 bases between them. CDR3 loop: CASSRRGTGELFF. Here the CDR3 DNA reads TGTGCCAGCAGCCGACGGGGGACCGGGGAGCTGTTTTTT.

The V call is TRBV24-1, the J call TRBJ1-2; 9 bases align to TRBD1. V trimming: 3 bases; J trimming: 3 bases; junction bases outside the gene matches: 1. The CDR3 covers 14 residues. Germline CDR1 is KGHDR and CDR2 is SFDVKD. In DNA, the CDR3 is TGTGCCACCAGTGATCGACAGGGGGACTATGGCTACACCTTC. Translation: CATSDRQGDYGYTF.

This sequence joins TRBV13 and TRBJ2-3, with TRBD1 matching 7 bases. This CDR3 is 15 amino acids long. Germline V gene lookup returns CDR1 PRHDT and CDR2 FYEKMQ (reference sequence). Germline trimming cut 5 bases from V and 1 base from J; bases unmatched to any gene: 6. The CDR3 DNA reads as TGTGCCAGCAGCGAGTGGACAGGTGGCACAGATACGCAGTATTTT. Protein product: CASSEWTGGTDTQYF.

As DNA, the CDR3 is TGCGCCAGCAGCCCCCAACAGGGGCGGGAAAAACTGTTTTTT. This codes for CASSPQQGREKLFF. The rearrangement links TRBV5-1 to TRBJ1-4; 7 bases are shared with TRBD1. The V and J ends lost 4 bases and 8 bases, in that order; junction bases with no gene match: 8. CDR3 length equals 14 residues. CDR1 and CDR2 (germline): SGHRS, YFSETQ.

The chain has TRBV18 and TRBJ1-4, with a weak D call TRBD1 (5 bases). V was trimmed by 6 bases and J by 0 bases, leaving 20 bases between them. The CDR3 extends over 18 amino acids. Germline assignment: CDR1 KGHSH and CDR2 LQKENI. CDR3 residues: CASSQNPLGTSTNEKLFF. The CDR3 nucleotides read TGTGCCAGCTCCCAAAACCCGCTGGGGACTTCAACTAATGAAAAACTGTTTTTT.

The rearrangement uses TRBV5-1 and TRBJ1-3; 8 nucleotides agree with TRBD1. The V segment lost 5 bases and the J segment 4 bases; nucleotides outside the gene matches: 14. The CDR3 is made up of 17 amino acids. Germline values: CDR1 SGHRS, CDR2 YFSETQ. CDR3 nucleotide sequence: TGCGCCAGCAGTCCACAAGGTGGGACAGGCCAGGGAAACACCATATATTTT. It specifies CASSPQGGTGQGNTIYF.

The chain links TRBV12-5 to TRBJ2-6; D unclear. V was shortened by 7 bases and J by 0 bases, with 4 bases between the two germline ends. The CDR3 consists of 13 residues. Germline V gives CDR1 LGHNT, CDR2 FRNRAP. The CDR3 region is CASALSGANVLTF. The DNA of the CDR3 is TGTGCTAGTGCCCTCTCTGGGGCCAACGTCCTGACTTTC.

V gene TRBV27 combines with J gene TRBJ2-5, with 7 bases fitting TRBD2. The length of the CDR3 is 15 residues. The trim removed 6 bases at V and 0 bases at J, leaving 7 bases unmatched. Germline loops: CDR1 MNHEY, CDR2 SMNVEV (reference sequence). The CDR3 coding sequence is TGTGCCAGCAGCGGGACTATTTTAGACCAAGAGACCCAGTACTTC. This translates into CASSGTILDQETQYF.

The chain combines TRBV18 with TRBJ1-5; 7 bases match TRBD1. Trimming cost V 5 bases and J 0 bases; bases outside gene matches: 7. The CDR3 has 16 amino acids. Per the germline V gene, CDR1 is KGHSH and CDR2 is LQKENI. The CDR3 nucleotides read TGTGCCAGCTCATCATCCCGGGACAGTAGCAATCAGCCCCAGCATTTT. It is translated as CASSSSRDSSNQPQHF.

CDR3 sequence (DNA): TGTGCCAGTAGTACGACAGGGTCCCACAATGAGCAGTTCTTC. Its protein product is CASSTTGSHNEQFF. The chain combines TRBV19 with TRBJ2-1; TRBD1 aligns across 7 bases. The V and J ends lost 4 bases and 5 bases, in that order; junction bases with no gene match: 5. Per germline, CDR1 LNHDA and CDR2 SQIVND (reference sequence). This CDR3 comprises 14 residues.

The rearrangement joins TRBV11-3 to TRBJ2-1; D is possibly TRBD1 (8 bases). This CDR3 is built from 13 residues. Per germline, CDR1 SGHNT and CDR2 YENEEA. Trimming pared 5 bases from V and 9 bases from J, leaving 14 bases between. Here the CDR3 DNA reads TGTGCCAGCAGCCTACAGGGGGGGAGTGAGCAGTTCTTC. Translated, it gives CASSLQGGSEQFF.

The chain employs TRBV1 and TRBJ1-5; the table assigns TRBD1, which was not confirmed against the DNA. TRBV1 corresponds to a pseudogene. The CDR3 extends over 13 amino acids. The CDR3 reads CTSLGQENQPQHF. CDR3 in DNA: TGCACCAGCCTTGGACAGGAAAATCAGCCCCAGCATTTT.

For the CDR3, the DNA is TGTGCCAGCAGGCCTACCTACAATGAGCAGTTCTTC. Protein: CASRPTYNEQFF. The gene calls are TRBV25-1 and TRBJ2-1; D ambiguous. Trimming pared 6 bases from V and 2 bases from J, leaving 5 bases between. The CDR3 covers 12 residues. Germline V gene lookup returns CDR1 MGHDK and CDR2 SYGVNS.

The CDR3, as DNA: TGTGCCAGCTCACAGGGACAGGCCACCCGGAACACTGAAGCTTTCTTT. Its protein product is CASSQGQATRNTEAFF. The gene calls are TRBV18 and TRBJ1-1, with TRBD1 matching over 8 bases. This CDR3 comprises 16 residues. The junction had 8 bases not matched to a gene; V was cut back by 4 bases and J by 1 base. Germline-derived CDR1 and CDR2 are KGHSH and LQKENI.

The rearrangement links TRBV25-1 to TRBJ2-7; tentative D call: TRBD1 (5 bases). The V gene's germline CDR1 is MGHDK and CDR2 SYGVNS. Between the trimmed V and J ends, which lost 2 bases and 3 bases, there was a span of 20 bases. This CDR3 spans 17 amino acids. The CDR3 DNA is TGTGCCAGCAGTGAAAGGGGTCAGACACCGGTGAACTACGAGCAGTACTTC. Its protein is CASSERGQTPVNYEQYF.

This chain links TRBV19 with TRBJ1-2; D may be TRBD1 (6 bases). Germline CDR1 and CDR2: LNHDA and SQIVND (reference sequence). The length of the CDR3 is 17 residues. Trimming pared 5 bases from V and 6 bases from J, leaving 25 bases between. Here the CDR3 DNA reads TGTGCCAGTAGTCCGTTCCGGGACACCGCATTGCCTAATGGCTACACCTTC. Translating gives CASSPFRDTALPNGYTF.

The rearrangement joins TRBV7-2 to TRBJ1-1, with 7 bases matching TRBD1. The CDR3 sequence is 14 residues long. With V trimmed by 5 bases and J by 2 bases, 5 bases remained unmatched. The germline V gene has CDR1 SGHTA and CDR2 FQGNSA. Written as DNA, the CDR3 is TGTGCCAGCAGCCATGGACAGGCAAACACTGAAGCTTTCTTT. Translation: CASSHGQANTEAFF.

The chain recombines TRBV19 with TRBJ1-4; the D gene is possibly TRBD1 (6 bases). V was cut by 5 bases and J by 8 bases, with 21 bases left in between. Germline CDR1 LNHDA, CDR2 SQIVND (reference sequence). The CDR3 is 16 residues long. The CDR3: CASSGPLGGGREKLFF. CDR3 bases: TGTGCCAGTAGTGGCCCCCTGGGCGGGGGGCGGGAAAAACTGTTTTTT.

This rearrangement joins TRBV9 to TRBJ2-3; D ambiguous. Deletions cut 0 bases from V and 3 bases from J, with 11 bases between. Germline values: CDR1 SGDLS, CDR2 YYNGEE. This CDR3 region has 15 residues. Here the CDR3 reads CASSVVASGTDTQYF. CDR3 DNA sequence: TGTGCCAGCAGCGTAGTGGCTAGTGGAACAGATACGCAGTATTTT.

This chain joins TRBV19 and TRBJ2-2, with 10 bases identical to TRBD2. V trimming: 8 bases; J trimming: 4 bases; junction bases outside the gene matches: 4. This CDR3 has 14 residues. Germline V gives CDR1 LNHDA, CDR2 SQIVND (reference sequence). This chain's CDR3 is CASGLAGVTGELFF. In DNA form, the CDR3 reads TGTGCCAGTGGGCTAGCGGGAGTCACCGGGGAGCTGTTTTTT.

The rearrangement joins TRBV6-6 to TRBJ1-4; 8 bases map to TRBD1. V dropped 6 bases and J dropped 3; count of bases not matched to a gene: 9. Per germline, CDR1 MNHNY and CDR2 SVGAGI (reference sequence). This CDR3 contains 16 residues. The CDR3 loop reads CASRRSPGQANEKLFF. CDR3 DNA sequence: TGTGCCAGCAGGCGAAGCCCGGGACAGGCTAATGAAAAACTGTTTTTT.

This rearrangement joins TRBV28 to TRBJ2-7, with D possibly matching TRBD2 (7 bases). The CDR3 is made up of 15 amino acids. Germline values: CDR1 MDHEN, CDR2 SYDVKM. Trimming left V 3 bases short and J 2 bases short, with 14 bases between. The CDR3 reads CASSLGGGPAYEQYF. The CDR3 region has the DNA TGTGCCAGCAGTTTGGGAGGGGGTCCCGCCTACGAGCAGTACTTC. Variable domain in full (rest from reference TRBV28 and TRBJ2-7): DVKVTQSSRYLVKRTGEKVFLECVQDMDHENMFWYRQDPGLGLRLIYFSYDVKMKEKGDIPEGYSVSREKKERFSLILESASTNQTSMYLCASSLGGGPAYEQYFGPGTRLTVT.

This rearrangement joins TRBV6-5 to TRBJ1-1; D might be TRBD1 (5 bases). CDR3 length: 14 amino acids. V lost 2 bases, J lost 5 bases, and 12 bases lay in between. From germline, CDR1 is MNHEY and CDR2 SVGAGI. Written as DNA, the CDR3 is TGTGCCAGCAGTTACGCAGGGCTGCGGACTGAAGCTTTCTTT. It specifies CASSYAGLRTEAFF.

The rearrangement joins TRBV14 to TRBJ2-3, with D uncertain. The CDR3 length is 16 residues. Germline values: CDR1 SGHDN, CDR2 FVKESK. The germline V and J ends were trimmed by 3 bases and 2 bases, with 15 bases remaining between them. In DNA form, the CDR3 reads TGTGCCAGCAGCCATACCGCAGGCCTCAACACAGATACGCAGTATTTT. This translates into CASSHTAGLNTDTQYF.

This chain uses TRBV4-3 with TRBJ1-6, with a tentative D call TRBD1 (5 bases). The CDR3 sequence is 17 residues long. Looked up from germline, CDR1 is LGHNA and CDR2 is YSLEER. The V end was cut by 4 bases, the J end by 3 bases, with 16 bases between. The CDR3 DNA is TGCGCCAGCAGCCCCGAAGGGGCAGCCAACTATAATTCACCCCTCCACTTT. Protein: CASSPEGAANYNSPLHF.

This chain joins TRBV6-5 and TRBJ1-2; 9 nucleotides match TRBD1. The V segment lost 6 bases and the J segment 7 bases; nucleotides outside the gene matches: 6. The length of the CDR3 is 13 residues. The germline V gene encodes CDR1 MNHEY and CDR2 SVGAGI. The CDR3 reads CASSPGTGFGYTF. CDR3 coding DNA: TGTGCCAGCAGCCCCGGGACAGGGTTTGGCTACACCTTC.

CDR3 sequence: CASSGTGRNSPLHF. CDR3 nucleotides: TGTGCCAGCAGTGGGACAGGTCGGAATTCACCCCTCCACTTT. V gene TRBV25-1 combines with J gene TRBJ1-6; TRBD1 agrees at 7 bases. There are 14 residues in the CDR3. The V gene's germline CDR1 is MGHDK and CDR2 SYGVNS. The V gene end was trimmed by 4 bases and the J gene end by 7 bases; junction bases not matched to a gene: 4.

The rearrangement links TRBV6-5 to TRBJ2-3; TRBD1 aligns across 8 bases. Trimming took 2 bases from V and 5 from J; bases not matched to a gene: 3. This CDR3 is built from 14 residues. Germline lookup yields CDR1 MNHEY and CDR2 SVGAGI. The CDR3 DNA sequence: TGTGCCAGCAGTTACACAGGGGGTGGAGATACGCAGTATTTT. It codes for CASSYTGGGDTQYF.

This clone was recorded once. This chain connects TRBV24-1 to TRBJ2-1; D remains unclear. Trimming removed 5 bases from V and 5 bases from J, with 6 bases in between. CDR1 and CDR2 from the germline V gene are KGHDR and SFDVKD. The CDR3 consists of 12 residues. DNA for the CDR3: TGTGCCACCAGTGGTGAGAACAATGAGCAGTTCTTC. Protein sequence: CATSGENNEQFF.

This clone appeared a few times. The CDR3 reads CASSPGQTYFPLHF. The CDR3 nucleotides read TGTGCCAGCAGCCCGGGACAGACCTATTTCCCCCTCCACTTT. J is TRBJ1-6 and V is TRBV7-2; 7 bases are shared with TRBD1. V shed 5 bases, J shed 13 bases, and the junction held 11 bases outside the gene matches. In germline, CDR1 is SGHTA, CDR2 FQGNSA. This CDR3 is built from 14 residues.